A selection of T cell receptor beta chains follows, all from one sample in a study of cytomegalovirus exposure and HLA in healthy donors. TCRdb's table, derived via immunoSEQ multiplex PCR, lists solely in-frame clones and lacks some. Here the sample spans roughly 100,000 clones, roughly a tenth being singletons. The sequenced sample consisted of PBMCs. The source of these receptors is a man in his fifties or sixties in good health and CMV-seropositive. Both conserved end residues are part of each CDR3. Fields, in order: V gene, J gene, clone size, D gene, CDR3 protein, CDR3 DNA. The D gene is left open where the match is weak. Clone size is given for some rows only: seen once, a few or many times, or a class if the clone is expanded.

v_gene: TRBV7-2
j_gene: TRBJ1-1
abundance: NA
d_gene: NA
CDR3aa: CATRTPGQHTEAFF
CDR3nt: TGTGCCACACGAACTCCCGGACAGCACACTGAAGCTTTCTTT

v_gene: TRBV7-6
j_gene: TRBJ1-6
abundance: NA
d_gene: NA
CDR3aa: CASSLRGTRGDSPLHF
CDR3nt: TGTGCCAGCAGCCTACGGGGTACCAGGGGCGATTCACCCCTCCACTTT

v_gene: TRBV10-3
j_gene: TRBJ1-1
abundance: many
d_gene: NA
CDR3aa: CAISGTYTEAFF
CDR3nt: TGTGCCATCAGTGGGACTTACACTGAAGCTTTCTTT

v_gene: TRBV19
j_gene: TRBJ1-1
abundance: NA
d_gene: TRBD1
CDR3aa: CASSIPDRVNTEAFF
CDR3nt: TGTGCCAGTAGTATCCCCGACAGGGTGAACACTGAAGCTTTCTTT

v_gene: TRBV5-1
j_gene: TRBJ2-7
abundance: NA
d_gene: NA
CDR3aa: CASSFNYEQYF
CDR3nt: TGCGCCAGCAGCTTTAACTACGAGCAGTACTTC

v_gene: TRBV7-2
j_gene: TRBJ2-1
abundance: NA
d_gene: NA
CDR3aa: CASSSGVAARSYNEQFF
CDR3nt: TGTGCCAGCAGCTCCGGGGTAGCGGCTCGCTCCTACAATGAGCAGTTCTTC

v_gene: TRBV28
j_gene: TRBJ1-5
abundance: NA
d_gene: TRBD1
CDR3aa: CASSTQTGGDQPQHF
CDR3nt: TGTGCCAGCAGTACCCAGACAGGGGGCGATCAGCCCCAGCATTTT

v_gene: TRBV30
j_gene: TRBJ2-7
abundance: NA
d_gene: NA
CDR3aa: CACQDRTISYEQYF
CDR3nt: TGTGCCTGCCAGGACAGAACGATCTCCTACGAGCAGTACTTC

v_gene: TRBV5-6
j_gene: TRBJ1-2
abundance: NA
d_gene: NA
CDR3aa: CASSPRDAGAGYTF
CDR3nt: TGTGCCAGCAGCCCCCGGGACGCAGGGGCTGGCTACACCTTC

v_gene: TRBV27
j_gene: TRBJ1-3
abundance: few
d_gene: TRBD1
CDR3aa: CASSPRQGISGNTIYF
CDR3nt: TGTGCCAGCAGTCCTAGACAGGGGATCTCTGGAAACACCATATATTTT

v_gene: TRBV28
j_gene: TRBJ2-3
abundance: NA
d_gene: TRBD2
CDR3aa: CASSGLVMEYF
CDR3nt: TGTGCCAGCAGTGGACTAGTTATGGAGTATTTT

v_gene: TRBV4-2
j_gene: TRBJ2-1
abundance: NA
d_gene: NA
CDR3aa: CASSQGLGPTEQFF
CDR3nt: TGTGCCAGCAGCCAAGGGCTAGGCCCCACGGAGCAGTTCTTC

v_gene: TRBV2
j_gene: TRBJ1-5
abundance: NA
d_gene: NA
CDR3aa: CASSEVAGAAQPQHF
CDR3nt: TGTGCCAGCAGTGAAGTGGCAGGGGCTGCTCAGCCCCAGCATTTT

v_gene: TRBV6-5
j_gene: TRBJ2-1
abundance: few
d_gene: NA
CDR3aa: CATARRGIGWNEQFF
CDR3nt: TGTGCCACGGCCCGAAGGGGAATCGGATGGAATGAGCAGTTCTTC

v_gene: TRBV30
j_gene: TRBJ2-7
abundance: NA
d_gene: TRBD2
CDR3aa: CAWGSLAGGPRDEQYF
CDR3nt: TGTGCCTGGGGATCTTTAGCGGGAGGGCCCAGAGACGAGCAGTACTTC

v_gene: TRBV7-9
j_gene: TRBJ2-7
abundance: NA
d_gene: NA
CDR3aa: CASSLVGSFSYEQYF
CDR3nt: TGTGCCAGCAGCTTAGTGGGCAGCTTCTCCTACGAGCAGTACTTC

v_gene: TRBV19
j_gene: TRBJ2-1
abundance: few
d_gene: TRBD2
CDR3aa: CASSAAGGVDEQFF
CDR3nt: TGTGCCAGTAGCGCAGCGGGAGGGGTCGATGAGCAGTTCTTC

v_gene: TRBV6-1
j_gene: TRBJ1-3
abundance: NA
d_gene: NA
CDR3aa: CASSVIPYSSGNTIYF
CDR3nt: TGTGCCAGCAGTGTAATTCCCTACAGCTCTGGAAACACCATATATTTT

v_gene: TRBV28
j_gene: TRBJ2-3
abundance: few
d_gene: NA
CDR3aa: CASSFRVLAKFTDTQYF
CDR3nt: TGTGCCAGCAGTTTTCGGGTGCTAGCGAAATTCACAGATACGCAGTATTTT

v_gene: TRBV25-1
j_gene: TRBJ2-7
abundance: NA
d_gene: TRBD1
CDR3aa: CASSGEIWTGSYEQYF
CDR3nt: TGTGCCAGCAGTGGGGAAATTTGGACAGGGTCCTACGAGCAGTACTTC

v_gene: TRBV4-2
j_gene: TRBJ1-5
abundance: NA
d_gene: NA
CDR3aa: CASSQETTGPNQPQHF
CDR3nt: TGTGCCAGCAGCCAAGAGACTACAGGGCCCAATCAGCCCCAGCATTTT

v_gene: TRBV10-2
j_gene: TRBJ1-2
abundance: few
d_gene: TRBD1
CDR3aa: CASSEPDRTGLLGYGYTF
CDR3nt: TGCGCCAGCAGTGAGCCTGATAGGACAGGCCTCTTGGGCTATGGCTACACCTTC

v_gene: TRBV10-3
j_gene: TRBJ1-1
abundance: NA
d_gene: TRBD1
CDR3aa: CAISDRENTEAFF
CDR3nt: TGTGCCATCAGCGACAGGGAGAACACTGAAGCTTTCTTT

v_gene: TRBV19
j_gene: TRBJ2-1
abundance: NA
d_gene: NA
CDR3aa: CASSIDPGSYNEQFF
CDR3nt: TGTGCCAGTAGTATAGATCCGGGGTCCTACAATGAGCAGTTCTTC

v_gene: TRBV27
j_gene: TRBJ2-2
abundance: few
d_gene: NA
CDR3aa: CASSLTQGTGELFF
CDR3nt: TGTGCCAGCAGTCTAACCCAGGGGACCGGGGAGCTGTTTTTT

v_gene: TRBV7-3
j_gene: TRBJ1-1
abundance: NA
d_gene: NA
CDR3aa: CASSSKPLGGGTEAFF
CDR3nt: TGTGCCAGCAGCTCAAAGCCTCTGGGGGGGGGCACTGAAGCTTTCTTT

v_gene: TRBV29-1
j_gene: TRBJ2-1
abundance: many
d_gene: NA
CDR3aa: CSVEDGGAWDNEQFF
CDR3nt: TGCAGCGTTGAAGATGGGGGGGCTTGGGACAATGAGCAGTTCTTC

v_gene: TRBV6-5
j_gene: TRBJ2-1
abundance: few
d_gene: NA
CDR3aa: CASSLDFSLYNEQFF
CDR3nt: TGTGCCAGCAGCCTCGACTTTTCCCTCTACAATGAGCAGTTCTTC

v_gene: TRBV5-1
j_gene: TRBJ1-1
abundance: few
d_gene: TRBD1
CDR3aa: CASSTTGMNTEAFF
CDR3nt: TGCGCCAGCAGCACGACAGGGATGAACACTGAAGCTTTCTTT

v_gene: TRBV7-9
j_gene: TRBJ1-1
abundance: NA
d_gene: NA
CDR3aa: CASSSPGSQNTEAFF
CDR3nt: TGTGCCAGCAGCTCGCCGGGAAGCCAAAACACTGAAGCTTTCTTT

v_gene: TRBV4-2
j_gene: TRBJ2-2
abundance: few
d_gene: NA
CDR3aa: CASSRGRQRDTGELFF
CDR3nt: TGTGCCAGCAGCCGAGGTCGACAGCGAGACACCGGGGAGCTGTTTTTT

v_gene: TRBV16
j_gene: TRBJ1-4
abundance: NA
d_gene: NA
CDR3aa: CASSLGGGGEKLFF
CDR3nt: TGTGCCAGCAGCCTCGGGGGAGGAGGTGAAAAACTGTTTTTT

v_gene: TRBV7-2
j_gene: TRBJ2-1
abundance: few
d_gene: NA
CDR3aa: CASSLGGPYRVMHNEQFF
CDR3nt: TGTGCCAGCAGCTTAGGGGGCCCTTACAGGGTGATGCACAATGAGCAGTTCTTC

v_gene: TRBV2
j_gene: TRBJ1-6
abundance: NA
d_gene: NA
CDR3aa: CASKIGEKGNSPLHF
CDR3nt: TGTGCCAGCAAAATTGGGGAGAAGGGTAATTCACCCCTCCACTTT

v_gene: TRBV28
j_gene: TRBJ1-5
abundance: NA
d_gene: NA
CDR3aa: CASSLDGWPQHF
CDR3nt: TGTGCCAGCAGTTTAGACGGGTGGCCCCAGCATTTT

v_gene: TRBV27
j_gene: TRBJ2-5
abundance: few
d_gene: TRBD2
CDR3aa: CASSRLAGVGYQETQYF
CDR3nt: TGTGCCAGCAGCCGACTAGCGGGAGTAGGGTACCAAGAGACCCAGTACTTC

v_gene: TRBV7-2
j_gene: TRBJ2-7
abundance: few
d_gene: TRBD2
CDR3aa: CASSLLVAGVHPEQYF
CDR3nt: TGTGCCAGCAGCTTGTTAGTAGCGGGAGTGCACCCAGAGCAGTACTTC

v_gene: TRBV5-6
j_gene: TRBJ1-5
abundance: few
d_gene: TRBD1
CDR3aa: CASSPAGTGNQPQHF
CDR3nt: TGTGCCAGCAGCCCAGCCGGGACAGGGAATCAGCCCCAGCATTTT

v_gene: TRBV11-1
j_gene: TRBJ2-4
abundance: NA
d_gene: TRBD1
CDR3aa: CASSRTGGPKNIQYF
CDR3nt: TGTGCCAGCAGCCGTACAGGGGGGCCCAAAAACATTCAGTACTTC

v_gene: TRBV11-1
j_gene: TRBJ2-7
abundance: NA
d_gene: NA
CDR3aa: CASSLVQAGEQYF
CDR3nt: TGTGCCAGCAGCTTAGTACAGGCAGGCGAGCAGTACTTC

v_gene: TRBV28
j_gene: TRBJ1-6
abundance: NA
d_gene: NA
CDR3aa: CASTPTGGGGSPLHF
CDR3nt: TGTGCCAGCACCCCGACGGGGGGAGGGGGATCACCCCTCCACTTT

v_gene: TRBV6-4
j_gene: TRBJ1-1
abundance: few
d_gene: NA
CDR3aa: CASSSQGPPMNTEAFF
CDR3nt: TGTGCCAGCAGTTCGCAGGGTCCACCTATGAACACTGAAGCTTTCTTT

v_gene: TRBV19
j_gene: TRBJ2-7
abundance: NA
d_gene: TRBD2
CDR3aa: CASSIGGTGEQYF
CDR3nt: TGTGCCAGTAGTATCGGGGGGACCGGGGAACAGTACTTC

v_gene: TRBV6-5
j_gene: TRBJ1-1
abundance: NA
d_gene: TRBD1
CDR3aa: CASSLTGDEAFF
CDR3nt: TGTGCCAGCAGTTTAACAGGGGACGAAGCTTTCTTT

v_gene: TRBV2
j_gene: TRBJ2-3
abundance: NA
d_gene: TRBD2
CDR3aa: CASSGVTSGRADTQYF
CDR3nt: TGTGCCAGCAGTGGAGTCACTAGCGGGAGGGCAGATACGCAGTATTTT

v_gene: TRBV5-1
j_gene: TRBJ2-5
abundance: few
d_gene: NA
CDR3aa: CASSLGYATGYQETQYF
CDR3nt: TGCGCCAGCAGCTTGGGTTACGCGACGGGGTACCAAGAGACCCAGTACTTC

v_gene: TRBV2
j_gene: TRBJ1-1
abundance: NA
d_gene: NA
CDR3aa: CASNRQGAEAFF
CDR3nt: TGTGCCAGCAATCGGCAGGGCGCTGAAGCTTTCTTT

v_gene: TRBV9
j_gene: TRBJ2-7
abundance: NA
d_gene: NA
CDR3aa: CASSVGSRGGWEQYF
CDR3nt: TGTGCCAGCAGCGTAGGAAGTCGTGGAGGGTGGGAGCAGTACTTC

v_gene: TRBV6-1
j_gene: TRBJ2-1
abundance: NA
d_gene: NA
CDR3aa: CASSATRYNEQFF
CDR3nt: TGTGCCAGCAGTGCAACTAGATACAATGAGCAGTTCTTC